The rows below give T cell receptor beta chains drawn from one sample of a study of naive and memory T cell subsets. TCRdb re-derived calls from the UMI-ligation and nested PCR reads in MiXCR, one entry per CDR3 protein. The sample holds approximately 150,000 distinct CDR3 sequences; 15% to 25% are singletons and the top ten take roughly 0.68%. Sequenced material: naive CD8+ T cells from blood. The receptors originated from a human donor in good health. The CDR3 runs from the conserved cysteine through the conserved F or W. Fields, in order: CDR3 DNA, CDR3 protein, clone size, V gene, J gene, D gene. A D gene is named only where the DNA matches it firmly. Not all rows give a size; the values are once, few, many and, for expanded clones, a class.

TGCAGTGCTAGTTCACTACGCACAGATACGCAGTATTTT,CSASSLRTDTQYF,-,TRBV20-1,TRBJ2-3,-
TGTGCCAGCAGCGGTAGCGGGAGGGCCCTCGAGCAGTACTTC,CASSGSGRALEQYF,-,TRBV7-9,TRBJ2-7,TRBD2
TGTGCCAGCAGCTCGACAGAAGAGACCCAGTACTTC,CASSSTEETQYF,-,TRBV7-9,TRBJ2-5,-
TGTGCCAGCAGTTACGGACAGTTCGATAACTATGGCTACACCTTC,CASSYGQFDNYGYTF,-,TRBV6-5,TRBJ1-2,-
TGTGCCAGCTCACCAGAGGACTCCGAGCTCTATGGCTACACCTTC,CASSPEDSELYGYTF,-,TRBV18,TRBJ1-2,-
TGTGCCATCAGCCCCTGGGGGCGCGGCGAGACCCAGTACTTC,CAISPWGRGETQYF,-,TRBV10-3,TRBJ2-5,-
TGTGCCAGCAGTTTATTGACTAGCGGGTATGCTGGGGAGCAGTTCTTC,CASSLLTSGYAGEQFF,-,TRBV28,TRBJ2-1,TRBD2
TGTGCCAGCAGCTCGACAGCGGGCGGCTCCAATGAGCAGTTCTTC,CASSSTAGGSNEQFF,-,TRBV7-9,TRBJ2-1,-
TGTGCCACCAGCAGTGACCGGGGAGATGAAGCTTTCTTT,CATSSDRGDEAFF,-,TRBV15,TRBJ1-1,-
TGCAGCGGTGACGTGTCCGGGGAGCTGTTTTTT,CSGDVSGELFF,-,TRBV29-1,TRBJ2-2,-
TGTGCCAGCAGTGAATTCGACACTGAAGCTTTCTTT,CASSEFDTEAFF,-,TRBV2,TRBJ1-1,-
TGTGCCAGCAGCTTGGGTATAGCGGCTACAATCCAAGAGACCCAGTACTTC,CASSLGIAATIQETQYF,-,TRBV5-5,TRBJ2-5,-
TGTGCCAGCAGTTACTTGTCAGGCCGCAGCCAGCCCCAGCATTTT,CASSYLSGRSQPQHF,-,TRBV6-5,TRBJ1-5,-
TGTGCCAGCAGCCGTCGCGGGAGCCTCGAGCAGTACTTC,CASSRRGSLEQYF,-,TRBV5-4,TRBJ2-7,TRBD2
TGTGCCAGCAGGCCCGCTTGGGGAGAGCAGTTCTTC,CASRPAWGEQFF,-,TRBV6-5,TRBJ2-1,-
TGCGCCAGCAGTGAGGCTTCCGGGACGGGCTCCTACGAGCAGTACTTC,CASSEASGTGSYEQYF,few,TRBV10-2,TRBJ2-7,-
TGTGCCAGCAGTTTCGGGACAGGACAAACGGGTGAGCAGTTCTTC,CASSFGTGQTGEQFF,-,TRBV27,TRBJ2-1,TRBD1
TGTGCCAGCAGTTTGAGTCTAGCGGAGTTCACAGATACGCAGTATTTT,CASSLSLAEFTDTQYF,few,TRBV27,TRBJ2-3,TRBD2
TGTGCCAGCACGGGGACAGGGGACGCCGAGCAGTACTTC,CASTGTGDAEQYF,-,TRBV6-5,TRBJ2-7,TRBD1
TGTGCCAGCAGTTGGGGTCGGGCGGATGAGCAGTTCTTC,CASSWGRADEQFF,few,TRBV6-6,TRBJ2-1,-
TGTGCCAGCATCCTCACTAGCGGCTCCTACAATGAGCAGTTCTTC,CASILTSGSYNEQFF,-,TRBV7-9,TRBJ2-1,TRBD2
TGTGCCAGCAGGGGGGCCTATTATAGCAATCAGCCCCAGCATTTT,CASRGAYYSNQPQHF,few,TRBV6-1,TRBJ1-5,-
TGCAGTGCCGTTGCGGCGGCGCAAAGCACAGATACGCAGTATTTT,CSAVAAAQSTDTQYF,-,TRBV20-1,TRBJ2-3,-
TGTGCCAGCAGCCGCGGACGGTTCCAGAGGGGCACTGAAGCTTTCTTT,CASSRGRFQRGTEAFF,-,TRBV28,TRBJ1-1,-
TGCGCCAGCAGCCAGGGACTAGCGGGAGTCTGGGACGAGCAGTACTTC,CASSQGLAGVWDEQYF,few,TRBV5-1,TRBJ2-7,TRBD2
TGTGCCAGCAGTCCCACTACAGGGGTGAGCAATCAGCCCCAGCATTTT,CASSPTTGVSNQPQHF,-,TRBV27,TRBJ1-5,TRBD1
TGTGCCAGCAGAGACCCGGACAGATCCTACGAGCAGTACTTC,CASRDPDRSYEQYF,-,TRBV28,TRBJ2-7,-
TGTGCCAGCAGGAAAGACCTGGAAAACATTCAGTACTTC,CASRKDLENIQYF,few,TRBV7-9,TRBJ2-4,-
TGCAGTGCTAGAGTTTCCGGGTCTCAAGAGACCCAGTACTTC,CSARVSGSQETQYF,-,TRBV20-1,TRBJ2-5,-
TGCGCCAGCAGCCAAGTGGGGGTTAGCTCTGGGGCCAACGTCCTGACTTTC,CASSQVGVSSGANVLTF,-,TRBV4-1,TRBJ2-6,-
TGTGCCAGCAGCAGAGCCGGGACAGTCGGGGAGCAGTACTTC,CASSRAGTVGEQYF,-,TRBV11-2,TRBJ2-7,TRBD1
TGTGCCAGCAGCCCCGACAGAATCTTCTCTGGGGCCAACGTCCTGACTTTC,CASSPDRIFSGANVLTF,few,TRBV13,TRBJ2-6,-
TGTGCCAGCAGTTGGCCTGGGGCCAACGTCCTGACTTTC,CASSWPGANVLTF,few,TRBV28,TRBJ2-6,-
TGTGCCAGCAGCTTAGCGCTCTCGGGGAGTACCGGGGAGCTGTTTTTT,CASSLALSGSTGELFF,-,TRBV7-9,TRBJ2-2,-
TGTGCCAGCAGCTTAGTTCCGAGACTAGCGGGAATCATCAATGAGCAGTTCTTC,CASSLVPRLAGIINEQFF,-,TRBV7-9,TRBJ2-1,TRBD2
TGTGCCAGCAGCCTTCTAGTGGGTTCCTACGAGCAGTACTTC,CASSLLVGSYEQYF,many,TRBV5-5,TRBJ2-7,-
TGTGCCAGCAGCTTAGCCCCTAGCGGGGCTAGCACAGATACGCAGTATTTT,CASSLAPSGASTDTQYF,-,TRBV11-2,TRBJ2-3,TRBD2
TGCGCCAGCAGCCAAGTTCGGTCGAGCTCCTACGAGCAGTACTTC,CASSQVRSSSYEQYF,few,TRBV4-1,TRBJ2-7,-
TGTGCCAGCAGCTACCGACAGGGGACTACTTTGTCCTACGAGCAGTACTTC,CASSYRQGTTLSYEQYF,-,TRBV14,TRBJ2-7,-
TGTGCCTGGAGAGACGGGACACAGAACACTGAAGCTTTCTTT,CAWRDGTQNTEAFF,few,TRBV30,TRBJ1-1,-